Listed below are T cell receptor beta chains from one sample, sequenced in a study of blood T cell repertoires in COVID-19. The assay was immunoSEQ multiplex PCR, and TCRdb's table has in-frame clones only and misses some. Of 180,000 or so clones listed, just over 85% are singletons. Sequencing was carried out using peripheral blood. These receptors originate from a man in his 60s with acute or convalescent COVID-19. Both conserved end residues are part of each CDR3. Each record gives: D gene, V gene, CDR3 length, J gene, clone size, CDR3 DNA, CDR3 protein. The D gene is left open where the match is weak. For some rows the clone size is stated as once, few or many, or as a class when expanded; others skip it.

-	TRBV29-1	14	TRBJ2-7	once	TGCAGCGTACGGAAACGGGACTTGTCTTACGAGCAGTACTTC	CSVRKRDLSYEQYF
TRBD2	TRBV19	16	TRBJ2-1	-	TGTGCCAGTAGAGGACTAGCGGAGAGCTCCTACAATGAGCAGTTCTTC	CASRGLAESSYNEQFF
TRBD2	TRBV5-1	16	TRBJ2-2	-	TGCGCCAGCAGCTTGGGGCTAGCGGGGAACACCGGGGAGCTGTTTTTT	CASSLGLAGNTGELFF
-	TRBV19	14	TRBJ1-6	many	TGTGCCAGTAGTCCGTCCGGGGGTGGGTCACCCCTCCACTTT	CASSPSGGGSPLHF
TRBD2	TRBV5-1	17	TRBJ2-3	-	TGCGCCAGCAGCTTGGCAGGGACTAGCGGGGCGGCGGATACGCAGTATTTT	CASSLAGTSGAADTQYF
TRBD1	TRBV11-1	13	TRBJ1-1	-	TGTGCCAGCAGCGCAGGGGACAGGGTTCAAGCTTTCTTT	CASSAGDRVQAFF
-	TRBV5-1	19	TRBJ1-4	-	TGCGCCAGCAGCTTATTACCAACCCGAGTGGGGGCTTCTAATGAAAAACTGTTTTTT	CASSLLPTRVGASNEKLFF
TRBD1	TRBV2	17	TRBJ2-6	-	TGTGCCAGACAAGGGGGCAGGGTTACGGGTGGGGCCAACGTCCTGACTTTC	CARQGGRVTGGANVLTF
-	TRBV6-5	15	TRBJ1-2	-	TGTGCCAGCAGTTACTCCGGGGGGCCGGTGGATGGCTACACCTTC	CASSYSGGPVDGYTF
-	TRBV6-5	12	TRBJ2-5	-	TGTGCCAGCAGTTCTAGGGGGGAGACCCAGTACTTC	CASSSRGETQYF